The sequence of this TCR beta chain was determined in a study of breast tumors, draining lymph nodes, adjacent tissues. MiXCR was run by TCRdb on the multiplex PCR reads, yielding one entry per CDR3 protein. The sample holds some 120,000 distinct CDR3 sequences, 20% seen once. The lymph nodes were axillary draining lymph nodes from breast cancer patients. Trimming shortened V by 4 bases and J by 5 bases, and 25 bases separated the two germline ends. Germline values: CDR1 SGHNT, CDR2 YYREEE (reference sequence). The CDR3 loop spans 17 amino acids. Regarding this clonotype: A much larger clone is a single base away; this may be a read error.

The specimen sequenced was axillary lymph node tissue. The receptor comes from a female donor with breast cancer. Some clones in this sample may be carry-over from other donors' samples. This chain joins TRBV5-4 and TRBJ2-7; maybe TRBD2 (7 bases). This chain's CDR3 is CASSVGPMAGAAHEQYF. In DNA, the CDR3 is TGTGCCAGCAGCGTTGGACCAATGGCGGGGGCTGCCCACGAGCAGTACTTC.